These T cell receptor beta chains were read from a single sample in a study of shared clonotypes between healthy human individuals. Clones were sequenced by immunoSEQ multiplex PCR, and TCRdb holds only the in-frame ones, with some missing. The repertoire holds roughly 2,300,000 clones, with 80% to 95% as singletons. The sequenced sample was naive CD4+ T cells from PBMCs. The receptor set was obtained from a man aged 18 to 30 in good health. Some clones in this sample may be carry-over from other donors' samples. Each CDR3 is given with its conserved first and last residue. Fields, in order: V gene, D gene, clone size, J gene, CDR3 protein, CDR3 DNA. A D gene is named only where the DNA matches it firmly. Clone size is given for some rows only: seen once, a few or many times, or a class if the clone is expanded.

v_call: TRBV5-1
d_call: .
clone_size: .
j_call: TRBJ1-3
cdr3_aa: CASSLGGTNLNSGNTIYF
cdr3_nt: TGCGCCAGCAGCCTGGGGGGTACCAACCTCAACTCTGGAAACACCATATATTTT

v_call: TRBV6-5
d_call: .
clone_size: .
j_call: TRBJ2-7
cdr3_aa: CATIGQNSYEQYF
cdr3_nt: TGTGCCACGATTGGACAGAACTCCTACGAGCAGTACTTC

v_call: TRBV5-1
d_call: .
clone_size: .
j_call: TRBJ2-7
cdr3_aa: CASGRDRLSEQYF
cdr3_nt: TGCGCCAGTGGGCGGGACAGACTTTCCGAGCAGTACTTC

v_call: TRBV4-3
d_call: .
clone_size: once
j_call: TRBJ2-1
cdr3_aa: CASSQFSVSTYNEQFF
cdr3_nt: TGCGCCAGCAGCCAATTCAGTGTCTCTACCTACAATGAGCAGTTCTTC

v_call: TRBV5-4
d_call: .
clone_size: .
j_call: TRBJ2-3
cdr3_aa: CASSPDSTDTQYF
cdr3_nt: TGTGCCAGCAGCCCGGACTCCACAGATACGCAGTATTTT

v_call: TRBV7-2
d_call: TRBD1
clone_size: .
j_call: TRBJ1-2
cdr3_aa: CASSFQGGEGRSYGYTF
cdr3_nt: TGTGCCAGCAGCTTCCAGGGGGGTGAAGGCCGCTCCTATGGCTACACCTTC

v_call: TRBV10-3
d_call: .
clone_size: few
j_call: TRBJ1-1
cdr3_aa: CAIRENRGTEAFF
cdr3_nt: TGTGCCATCAGAGAAAACCGGGGCACTGAAGCTTTCTTT

v_call: TRBV28
d_call: TRBD1
clone_size: once
j_call: TRBJ1-2
cdr3_aa: CASTIDRAYGYTF
cdr3_nt: TGTGCCAGCACCATTGACAGGGCGTATGGCTACACCTTC

v_call: TRBV7-8
d_call: .
clone_size: .
j_call: TRBJ1-3
cdr3_aa: CASTPGGNTIYF
cdr3_nt: TGTGCCAGCACGCCCGGGGGAAACACCATATATTTT

v_call: TRBV7-4
d_call: TRBD1
clone_size: .
j_call: TRBJ2-7
cdr3_aa: CASSRDRAYEQYF
cdr3_nt: TGTGCCAGCAGCCGTGACAGGGCCTACGAGCAGTACTTC

v_call: TRBV19
d_call: .
clone_size: .
j_call: TRBJ2-3
cdr3_aa: CASSFGGGTDTQYF
cdr3_nt: TGTGCCAGTAGTTTTGGCGGAGGCACAGATACGCAGTATTTT

v_call: TRBV5-1
d_call: .
clone_size: once
j_call: TRBJ2-1
cdr3_aa: CASSLATGLYEQFF
cdr3_nt: TGCGCCAGCAGCTTGGCTACCGGCCTCTATGAGCAGTTCTTC

v_call: TRBV29-1
d_call: .
clone_size: once
j_call: TRBJ2-1
cdr3_aa: CSGSRSSSYNEQFF
cdr3_nt: TGCAGCGGATCAAGGTCTAGCTCCTACAATGAGCAGTTCTTC

v_call: TRBV6-1
d_call: .
clone_size: .
j_call: TRBJ1-4
cdr3_aa: CASRDISTNEKLFF
cdr3_nt: TGTGCCAGCAGGGATATCTCAACTAATGAAAAACTGTTTTTT

v_call: TRBV7-9
d_call: TRBD2
clone_size: .
j_call: TRBJ2-1
cdr3_aa: CASSSAGKSSGSSYNEQFF
cdr3_nt: TGTGCCAGCAGCTCAGCGGGGAAATCTAGCGGCAGCTCCTACAATGAGCAGTTCTTC

v_call: TRBV5-1
d_call: TRBD1
clone_size: .
j_call: TRBJ1-5
cdr3_aa: CASSISGTGEQPQHF
cdr3_nt: TGCGCCAGCAGCATTTCCGGGACAGGGGAGCAGCCCCAGCATTTT

v_call: TRBV11-2
d_call: TRBD2
clone_size: .
j_call: TRBJ2-7
cdr3_aa: CASSLVGEGYEQYF
cdr3_nt: TGTGCCAGCAGCTTAGTCGGGGAGGGCTACGAGCAGTACTTC

v_call: TRBV15
d_call: .
clone_size: .
j_call: TRBJ2-5
cdr3_aa: CATSRDREETQYF
cdr3_nt: TGTGCCACCAGCAGAGATCGTGAGGAGACCCAGTACTTC

v_call: TRBV2
d_call: .
clone_size: .
j_call: TRBJ1-4
cdr3_aa: CASSEEREKLFF
cdr3_nt: TGTGCCAGCAGTGAGGAGAGGGAAAAACTGTTTTTT

v_call: TRBV30
d_call: .
clone_size: .
j_call: TRBJ1-1
cdr3_aa: CAWSQGGDTEAFF
cdr3_nt: TGTGCCTGGAGTCAGGGAGGGGACACTGAAGCTTTCTTT

v_call: TRBV5-4
d_call: .
clone_size: .
j_call: TRBJ1-1
cdr3_aa: CASSPPTRQNLEAFF
cdr3_nt: TGTGCCAGCAGCCCCCCGACCAGGCAGAACCTTGAAGCTTTCTTT

v_call: TRBV5-5
d_call: .
clone_size: .
j_call: TRBJ2-1
cdr3_aa: CASSSSVLPSYNEQFF
cdr3_nt: TGTGCCAGCAGCTCCTCCGTCCTCCCGTCCTACAATGAGCAGTTCTTC

v_call: TRBV4-2
d_call: .
clone_size: .
j_call: TRBJ1-1
cdr3_aa: CASSHPIDGNTEAFF
cdr3_nt: TGTGCCAGCAGCCATCCCATTGACGGGAACACTGAAGCTTTCTTT

v_call: TRBV11-2
d_call: TRBD2
clone_size: .
j_call: TRBJ2-5
cdr3_aa: CASSYLAGGEGETQYF
cdr3_nt: TGTGCCAGCAGCTATTTAGCGGGAGGGGAGGGGGAGACCCAGTACTTC

v_call: TRBV7-9
d_call: TRBD1
clone_size: .
j_call: TRBJ1-1
cdr3_aa: CASSLDGRGDAFF
cdr3_nt: TGTGCCAGCAGCTTAGACGGCAGGGGGGACGCTTTCTTT

v_call: TRBV11-2
d_call: .
clone_size: .
j_call: TRBJ1-1
cdr3_aa: CASSLGRTMNTEAFF
cdr3_nt: TGTGCCAGCAGCCTAGGACGGACCATGAACACTGAAGCTTTCTTT

v_call: TRBV5-5
d_call: .
clone_size: .
j_call: TRBJ2-5
cdr3_aa: CASSLASGETQYF
cdr3_nt: TGTGCCAGCAGCTTGGCCTCAGGGGAGACCCAGTACTTC

v_call: TRBV6-5
d_call: .
clone_size: .
j_call: TRBJ1-1
cdr3_aa: CASSYGIENTEAFF
cdr3_nt: TGTGCCAGCAGTTACGGTATCGAGAACACTGAAGCTTTCTTT

v_call: TRBV19
d_call: .
clone_size: .
j_call: TRBJ1-4
cdr3_aa: CASKYRPLSGEKLFF
cdr3_nt: TGTGCCAGCAAGTATAGGCCCCTAAGTGGTGAAAAACTGTTTTTT

v_call: TRBV6-1
d_call: TRBD1
clone_size: .
j_call: TRBJ2-5
cdr3_aa: CASSTDRGRIETQYF
cdr3_nt: TGTGCCAGCAGTACGGACAGGGGGCGCATAGAGACCCAGTACTTC

v_call: TRBV30
d_call: .
clone_size: .
j_call: TRBJ2-6
cdr3_aa: CATDSSGANVLTF
cdr3_nt: TGTGCCACGGACAGCTCTGGGGCCAACGTCCTGACTTTC

v_call: TRBV6-5
d_call: .
clone_size: .
j_call: TRBJ2-1
cdr3_aa: CASTDPGNEQFF
cdr3_nt: TGTGCCAGCACTGACCCTGGCAATGAGCAGTTCTTC

v_call: TRBV19
d_call: .
clone_size: .
j_call: TRBJ1-2
cdr3_aa: CASSPGRAYGYTF
cdr3_nt: TGTGCCAGCTCCCCGGGACGGGCGTATGGCTACACCTTC

v_call: TRBV29-1
d_call: TRBD1
clone_size: once
j_call: TRBJ2-3
cdr3_aa: CSVTGTRTGGTDTQYF
cdr3_nt: TGCAGCGTCACCGGGACTCGGACAGGGGGCACAGATACGCAGTATTTT

v_call: TRBV6-5
d_call: .
clone_size: .
j_call: TRBJ2-2
cdr3_aa: CASSYFDGAGELFF
cdr3_nt: TGTGCCAGCAGTTATTTCGATGGGGCCGGGGAGCTGTTTTTT

v_call: TRBV28
d_call: TRBD1
clone_size: .
j_call: TRBJ1-1
cdr3_aa: CASSSGGQGVNTEAFF
cdr3_nt: TGTGCCAGCAGTTCCGGCGGACAGGGGGTGAACACTGAAGCTTTCTTT

v_call: TRBV7-8
d_call: .
clone_size: .
j_call: TRBJ2-1
cdr3_aa: CASSSEAFYNEQFF
cdr3_nt: TGTGCCAGCAGCTCCGAGGCATTCTACAATGAGCAGTTCTTC

v_call: TRBV6-4
d_call: .
clone_size: .
j_call: TRBJ2-3
cdr3_aa: CASSEEWTTDTQYF
cdr3_nt: TGTGCCAGCAGTGAGGAGTGGACCACAGATACGCAGTATTTT

v_call: TRBV29-1
d_call: .
clone_size: .
j_call: TRBJ2-7
cdr3_aa: CSVSRGSYEQYF
cdr3_nt: TGCAGCGTCTCCCGGGGCTCCTACGAGCAGTACTTC

v_call: TRBV5-6
d_call: .
clone_size: .
j_call: TRBJ2-2
cdr3_aa: CASKRRDITNTGELFF
cdr3_nt: TGTGCCAGCAAGAGGAGGGACATAACGAACACCGGGGAGCTGTTTTTT

v_call: TRBV9
d_call: TRBD2
clone_size: .
j_call: TRBJ2-5
cdr3_aa: CASSDGLAGETQYF
cdr3_nt: TGTGCCAGCAGCGACGGACTAGCGGGAGAGACCCAGTACTTC

v_call: TRBV29-1
d_call: TRBD1
clone_size: .
j_call: TRBJ2-3
cdr3_aa: CSVEDLRGQGIDTQYF
cdr3_nt: TGCAGCGTTGAAGATCTTCGGGGACAGGGGATAGATACGCAGTATTTT

v_call: TRBV28
d_call: .
clone_size: .
j_call: TRBJ1-2
cdr3_aa: CASTQGKPGGYTF
cdr3_nt: TGTGCCAGCACCCAAGGCAAACCGGGGGGCTACACCTTC

v_call: TRBV28
d_call: TRBD1
clone_size: .
j_call: TRBJ2-3
cdr3_aa: CAIRDRGTDTQYF
cdr3_nt: TGTGCCATCCGGGACAGGGGTACAGATACGCAGTATTTT

v_call: TRBV7-3
d_call: .
clone_size: .
j_call: TRBJ2-7
cdr3_aa: CASSLGRDYEQYF
cdr3_nt: TGTGCCAGCAGCTTAGGTCGGGACTACGAGCAGTACTTC

v_call: TRBV6-5
d_call: .
clone_size: .
j_call: TRBJ1-1
cdr3_aa: CASSPFFNTEAFF
cdr3_nt: TGTGCCAGCAGTCCGTTCTTTAACACTGAAGCTTTCTTT

v_call: TRBV28
d_call: .
clone_size: .
j_call: TRBJ2-7
cdr3_aa: CASSLRDKGTSDASKNEQYF
cdr3_nt: TGTGCCAGCAGCCTCCGGGACAAGGGGACTTCCGACGCGTCTAAGAACGAGCAGTACTTC

v_call: TRBV4-2
d_call: TRBD2
clone_size: .
j_call: TRBJ2-1
cdr3_aa: CASSQDRALAGGNEQFF
cdr3_nt: TGTGCCAGCAGCCAAGACCGGGCACTAGCGGGAGGCAATGAGCAGTTCTTC

v_call: TRBV28
d_call: .
clone_size: .
j_call: TRBJ2-2
cdr3_aa: CASSLSLINTGELFF
cdr3_nt: TGTGCCAGCTCGCTCTCACTTATCAACACCGGGGAGCTGTTTTTT

v_call: TRBV6-1
d_call: TRBD1
clone_size: .
j_call: TRBJ2-3
cdr3_aa: CASSERTGDSTDTQYF
cdr3_nt: TGTGCCAGCAGTGAACGGACAGGGGATAGCACAGATACGCAGTATTTT

v_call: TRBV5-6
d_call: .
clone_size: .
j_call: TRBJ2-3
cdr3_aa: CASSLVTRTDTQYF
cdr3_nt: TGTGCCAGCAGCTTGGTAACACGCACAGATACGCAGTATTTT

v_call: TRBV11-3
d_call: .
clone_size: .
j_call: TRBJ2-1
cdr3_aa: CASSLVVGEQFF
cdr3_nt: TGTGCCAGCAGCTTAGTCGTAGGTGAGCAGTTCTTC

v_call: TRBV14
d_call: TRBD1
clone_size: .
j_call: TRBJ2-1
cdr3_aa: CASSQDRGRTYNEQFF
cdr3_nt: TGTGCCAGCAGCCAGGACAGGGGGCGAACCTACAATGAGCAGTTCTTC

v_call: TRBV5-1
d_call: .
clone_size: .
j_call: TRBJ2-2
cdr3_aa: CASSLLPMPTTGELFF
cdr3_nt: TGCGCCAGCAGCTTGTTACCTATGCCGACCACCGGGGAGCTGTTTTTT